The 14 T cell receptor beta chains reported below all come from one sample, sequenced in a study of blood T cells in healthy people across ages. With a J-beta primer mix and a sample-barcoded 5' primer, a second PCR ran 7 to 11 cycles. From the 5' RACE reads, TCRdb called clonotypes with MiXCR, one entry per CDR3 protein. The data hold about 800,000 distinct CDR3 sequences, with about 62% observed a single time. The specimen sequenced was blood. The receptors derive from a man in his thirties or forties in good health.

The gene calls are TRBV6-6 and TRBJ2-5, with a possible D match to TRBD2 (7 bases). Germline V gene lookup returns CDR1 MNHNY and CDR2 SVGAGI (reference sequence). Trimming left V 7 bases short and J 11 bases short, with 23 bases between. This CDR3 contains 14 residues. The CDR3 DNA reads TGTGCCAGCAAACGGGGACGGGGGGCTCCCGGGCAGTACTTC. This encodes CASKRGRGAPGQYF.

This chain connects TRBV5-1 to TRBJ2-5, with 8 positions matching TRBD1. The germline V gene encodes CDR1 SGHRS and CDR2 YFSETQ. J was trimmed by 4 bases and V by 4 bases; bases with no gene match: 9. The CDR3 spans 15 residues. The CDR3 here is CASSTWTGTGETQYF. CDR3 nucleotide sequence: TGCGCCAGCAGCACCTGGACAGGGACGGGAGAGACCCAGTACTTC.

This chain connects TRBV12-3 or TRBV12-4 to TRBJ1-1, with D possibly TRBD1 on 6 matching bases. Deletions cut 5 bases from V and 4 bases from J, with 17 bases between. The CDR3 is 15 amino acids. The CDR3 here is CASSQIQGRSTEAFF. CDR3 DNA: TGTGCCAGCAGTCAGATACAGGGAAGGTCCACTGAAGCTTTCTTT.

V and J are TRBV20-1 and TRBJ1-5; TRBD1 might be the D (6 bases). The germline V and J ends were trimmed by 5 bases and 3 bases, with 17 bases remaining between them. This CDR3 comprises 15 residues. Per germline, CDR1 DFQATT and CDR2 SNEGSKA (reference sequence). The CDR3 is CSAPGGGTINQPQHF. In nucleotides, the CDR3 is TGCAGTGCTCCCGGGGGCGGGACAATCAATCAGCCCCAGCATTTT.

The chain uses TRBV6-1 and TRBJ1-1; TRBD1 aligns across 7 bases. The J segment lost 4 bases and the V segment lost 1 base, leaving 6 bases of the junction unmatched. CDR3 size: 15 residues. Per the germline V gene, CDR1 is MNHNS and CDR2 is SASEGT. DNA for the CDR3: TGTGCCAGCAGTGAAGACAGGGGAGTAATCACTGAAGCTTTCTTT. Its protein is CASSEDRGVITEAFF.

In this sample, this clonotype turned up a few times. The chain recombines TRBV4-1 with TRBJ1-5; 7 positions agree with TRBD1. This CDR3 region has 15 residues. After removal of 2 bases from V and 6 bases from J, the junction contained 7 bases not matched to a gene. Per germline, CDR1 MGHRA and CDR2 YSYEKL. CDR3 bases: TGCGCCAGCAGCCAAATAGGGGGCGCAGGTCAGCCCCAGCATTTT. Translating it yields CASSQIGGAGQPQHF.

This clonotype was seen a handful of times. The rearrangement links TRBV25-1 to TRBJ2-7; 7 bases are shared with TRBD1. The CDR3 consists of 19 residues. Germline loops: CDR1 MGHDK, CDR2 SYGVNS. V lost 4 bases and J lost 1; bases outside the gene matches: 19. The CDR3 reads CASSGADDGGQPFSYEQYF. CDR3 sequence (DNA): TGTGCCAGCAGTGGCGCAGACGATGGGGGACAGCCTTTTTCCTACGAGCAGTACTTC.

The V gene is TRBV18, the J gene TRBJ2-3, with TRBD2 identical over 11 bases. With V trimmed by 3 bases and J by 2 bases, 1 base remained unmatched. The CDR3 length is 15 residues. From germline, CDR1 is KGHSH and CDR2 LQKENI. CDR3 protein: CASSPTSGTTDTQYF. Written as DNA, the CDR3 is TGTGCCAGCTCACCGACTAGCGGGACCACAGATACGCAGTATTTT.

The chain links TRBV20-1 to TRBJ2-1; 8 bases agree with TRBD2. The CDR3 is 13 amino acids. Trimming removed 2 bases from V and 9 bases from J; junction bases left unmatched: 6. Per germline, CDR1 DFQATT and CDR2 SNEGSKA (reference sequence). The CDR3 DNA is TGCAGTGCTAGACTGGCGGGAGGCGGTGAGCAGTTCTTC. Protein: CSARLAGGGEQFF.

This clonotype was found a few times. This rearrangement joins TRBV5-5 to TRBJ2-7; 9 positions match TRBD1. CDR3 length: 15 amino acids. The J segment lost 5 bases and the V segment lost 4 bases, leaving 10 bases of the junction unmatched. The germline CDR1 and CDR2 sequences are SGHKS and YYEKEE (reference sequence). Here the CDR3 reads CASSNRDREFHEQYF. The CDR3 nucleotides are TGTGCCAGCAGCAACCGGGACAGGGAGTTCCACGAGCAGTACTTC.

J is TRBJ2-5 and V is TRBV7-2, with unresolved D. Germline V gives CDR1 SGHTA, CDR2 FQGNSA. V lost 1 base and J 4 bases, leaving 10 bases between the germline ends. The CDR3 loop spans 14 amino acids. The CDR3 here is CASSLESSAETQYF. The CDR3 DNA is TGTGCCAGCAGCTTAGAATCCAGCGCAGAGACCCAGTACTTC.

This clonotype was seen at least ten times. This chain uses TRBV7-2 with TRBJ1-1, with D unresolved. The CDR3 sequence is 12 residues long. Germline-derived CDR1 and CDR2 are SGHTA and FQGNSA. V gave up 2 bases and J gave up 4 bases, with 5 bases separating them. CDR3 sequence (DNA): TGTGCCAGCAGCTTACGGGGCACTGAAGCTTTCTTT. Translated, it gives CASSLRGTEAFF.

The rearrangement links TRBV12-3 or TRBV12-4 to TRBJ1-4, with D perhaps matching TRBD1 (5 bases). The CDR3 is made up of 14 amino acids. V lost 3 bases to trimming and J lost 11 bases, with 16 bases between them. The CDR3 bases are TGTGCCAGCAGTTTTTTGGGGGACCGGAAGAAACTGTTTTTT. Its protein product is CASSFLGDRKKLFF.

This clonotype appeared a single time. The J gene is TRBJ2-3, the V gene TRBV9; 8 bases line up with TRBD2. Germline V lookup: CDR1 SGDLS, CDR2 YYNGEE. V was pared by 4 bases and J by 4 bases, with 14 bases of the junction left unmatched. This CDR3 contains 17 residues. The CDR3 sequence is CASSSTSGTSFPDTQYF. In DNA form, the CDR3 reads TGTGCCAGCAGCTCCACCTCCGGGACTAGTTTTCCAGATACGCAGTATTTT.